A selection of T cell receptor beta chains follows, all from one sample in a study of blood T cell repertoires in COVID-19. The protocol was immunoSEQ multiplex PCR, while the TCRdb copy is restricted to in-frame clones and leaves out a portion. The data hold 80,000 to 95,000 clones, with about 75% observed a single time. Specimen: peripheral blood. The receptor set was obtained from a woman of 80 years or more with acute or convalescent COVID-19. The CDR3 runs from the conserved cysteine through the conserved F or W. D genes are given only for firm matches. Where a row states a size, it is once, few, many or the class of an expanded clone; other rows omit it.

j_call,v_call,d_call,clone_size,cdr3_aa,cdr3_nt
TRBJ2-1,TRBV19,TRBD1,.,CASSKGQGASYNEQFF,TGTGCCAGTAGTAAAGGACAGGGTGCCTCCTACAATGAGCAGTTCTTC
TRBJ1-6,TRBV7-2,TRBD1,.,CAIPQGEDWNSPLHF,TGTGCCATCCCTCAGGGGGAAGATTGGAATTCACCCCTCCACTTT
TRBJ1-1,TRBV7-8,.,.,CASSLNQGVTEAFF,TGTGCCAGCAGCTTAAATCAGGGCGTGACTGAAGCTTTCTTT
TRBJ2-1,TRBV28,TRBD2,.,CASSLGLAGAGYEQFF,TGTGCCAGCAGTTTAGGACTAGCGGGAGCAGGCTATGAGCAGTTCTTC
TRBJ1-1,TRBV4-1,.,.,CASSHPDRLGFLF,TGCGCCAGCAGCCACCCCGACCGATTGGGCTTTCTCTTT
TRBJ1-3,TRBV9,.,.,CASSVDGGNGYSGNTIYF,TGTGCCAGCAGCGTAGACGGGGGGAACGGGTATTCAGGAAACACCATATATTTT
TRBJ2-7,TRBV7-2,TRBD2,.,CASSLGAGAGEQYF,TGTGCCAGCAGCTTAGGGGCGGGAGCGGGCGAGCAGTACTTC
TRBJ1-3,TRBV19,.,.,CASLELGGRSGNTIYF,TGTGCCAGTCTGGAACTCGGGGGGCGCTCTGGAAACACCATATATTTT
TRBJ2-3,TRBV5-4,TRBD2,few,CASSIGLAGTDTQYF,TGTGCCAGCAGTATAGGACTAGCGGGGACAGATACGCAGTATTTT
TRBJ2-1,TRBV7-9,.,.,CASSPLPYRSSYNEQFF,TGTGCCAGCAGCCCCCTTCCGTACAGGAGCTCCTACAATGAGCAGTTCTTC
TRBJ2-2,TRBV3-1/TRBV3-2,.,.,CASSQVYGELFF,TGTGCCAGCAGCCAAGTATATGGGGAGCTGTTTTTT
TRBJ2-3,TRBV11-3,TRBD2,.,CASSLGSSGTTDTQYF,TGTGCCAGCAGCTTAGGGTCTAGCGGGACTACAGATACGCAGTATTTT
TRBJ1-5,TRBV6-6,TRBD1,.,CASGDRPYSNQPQHF,TGTGCCAGCGGGGACAGGCCATATAGCAATCAGCCCCAGCATTTT
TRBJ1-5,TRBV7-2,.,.,CASSRVDPGAQHF,TGTGCCAGCAGCCGAGTGGATCCCGGGGCCCAGCATTTT
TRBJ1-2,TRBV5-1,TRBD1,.,CASSVGQGGFYGYTF,TGCGCCAGCAGCGTAGGACAGGGAGGCTTCTATGGCTACACCTTC
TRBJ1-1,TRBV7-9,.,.,CASSLAGLAEAFF,TGTGCCAGCAGCTTAGCCGGGTTGGCTGAAGCTTTCTTT
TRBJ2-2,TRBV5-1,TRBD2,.,CASRVAGVNTGELFF,TGCGCCAGCAGAGTTGCGGGAGTTAATACCGGCGAGCTGTTTTTT
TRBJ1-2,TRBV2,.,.,CASSEGGGSYGYTF,TGTGCCAGCAGTGAAGGGGGGGGAAGCTATGGCTACACCTTC
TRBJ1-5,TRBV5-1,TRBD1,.,CASSKGTGTGGDQPQHF,TGCGCCAGCAGCAAGGGTACCGGGACAGGTGGCGATCAGCCCCAGCATTTT
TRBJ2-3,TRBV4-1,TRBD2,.,CASSQSGVPYTDTQYF,TGCGCCAGCAGCCAGAGCGGGGTCCCTTACACAGATACGCAGTATTTT
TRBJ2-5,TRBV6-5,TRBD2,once,CASNVGRGGTQYF,TGTGCCAGCAACGTCGGACGGGGGGGGACCCAGTACTTC
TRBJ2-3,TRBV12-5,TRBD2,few,CASGLVGPWTSGRDSTDTQYF,TGTGCTAGTGGTTTGGTAGGCCCCTGGACTAGCGGGAGGGATAGCACAGATACGCAGTATTTT
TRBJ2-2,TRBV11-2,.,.,CASSLVGGPNTGELFF,TGTGCCAGCAGCTTAGTCGGGGGGCCCAACACCGGGGAGCTGTTTTTT
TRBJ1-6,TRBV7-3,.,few,CASSLGGGGSPLHF,TGTGCCAGCAGCTTAGGCGGCGGAGGTTCACCCCTCCACTTT
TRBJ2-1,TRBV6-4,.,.,CASSPQGGYNEQFF,TGTGCCAGCAGTCCCCAGGGCGGCTACAATGAGCAGTTCTTC
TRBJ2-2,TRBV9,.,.,CASSVQETGELFF,TGTGCCAGCAGCGTTCAAGAGACCGGGGAGCTGTTTTTT
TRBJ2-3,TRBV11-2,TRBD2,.,CASRGGLAGRDTQYF,TGTGCCAGCAGGGGGGGACTAGCGGGACGAGATACGCAGTATTTT
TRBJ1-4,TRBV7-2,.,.,CASSPGGTNEKLFF,TGTGCCAGCAGCCCAGGAGGAACTAATGAAAAACTGTTTTTT
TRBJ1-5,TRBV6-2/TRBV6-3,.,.,CASSLTGLLQPQHF,TGTGCCAGCAGCCTGACAGGCCTTCTTCAGCCCCAGCATTTT